This TCR beta chain was obtained from a study of tumor-infiltrating lymphocytes in oesophageal squamous cell carcinoma. The CDR3 contains 13 residues. From germline, CDR1 is SEHNR and CDR2 FQNEAQ (reference sequence). TCRdb used MiXCR to reprocess the PCR reads, holding one entry per CDR3 protein. The sample lists fewer than 16,000 distinct CDR3 sequences; approximately 56% were seen once. As for this clonotype: One end of the junction fails to match germline, which may point to a read error.

The source of this sequence is a male donor with esophageal squamous cell carcinoma. V usage is TRBV7-9 and J usage is TRBJ2-3; D is uncertain. The source material was esophageal tumor tissue. CDR3 region: CASSLVFGVEQYF. DNA of the CDR3: TGTGCCAGCAGCTTAGTGTTTGGGGTCGAGCAGTACTTT.